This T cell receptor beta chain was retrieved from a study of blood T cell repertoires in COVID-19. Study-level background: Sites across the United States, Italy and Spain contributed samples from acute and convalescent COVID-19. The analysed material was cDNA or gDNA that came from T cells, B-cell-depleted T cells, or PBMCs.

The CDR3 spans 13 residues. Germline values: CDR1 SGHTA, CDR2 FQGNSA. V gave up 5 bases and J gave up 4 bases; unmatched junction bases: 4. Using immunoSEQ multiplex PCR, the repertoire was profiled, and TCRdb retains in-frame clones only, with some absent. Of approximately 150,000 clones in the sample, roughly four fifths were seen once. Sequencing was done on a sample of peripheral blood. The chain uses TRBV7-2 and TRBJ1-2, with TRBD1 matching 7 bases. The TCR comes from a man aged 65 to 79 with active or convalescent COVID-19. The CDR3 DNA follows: TGTGCCAGCAGCCTCCAGGGGGGCTATGGCTACACCTTC. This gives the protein CASSLQGGYGYTF.